This TCR beta chain was sequenced for a study of shared clonotypes between healthy human individuals. CDR3 length: 15 residues. Looked up from germline, CDR1 is LGHNA and CDR2 is YSLEER. Trimming stripped 0 bases from V and 11 bases from J, with 19 bases between. Libraries were prepared by immunoSEQ multiplex PCR; TCRdb keeps only in-frame clonotypes and omits some of them. The table shows approximately 2,300,000 clones, with around 92% occurring only once. The clonotype comes from a man aged 18 to 35 in good health. Some clones in this sample may be carry-over from other donors' samples. Sequencing input: naive CD4+ T cells from PBMCs. Subset here: CD45RA+ positively selected. The genes are TRBV4-3 and TRBJ1-1; D may be TRBD1 (6 bases). The CDR3 nucleotides are TGCGCCAGCAGCCAAGATAGGCAGGGGTTTAGTGGGGCTTTCTTT. It specifies CASSQDRQGFSGAFF.